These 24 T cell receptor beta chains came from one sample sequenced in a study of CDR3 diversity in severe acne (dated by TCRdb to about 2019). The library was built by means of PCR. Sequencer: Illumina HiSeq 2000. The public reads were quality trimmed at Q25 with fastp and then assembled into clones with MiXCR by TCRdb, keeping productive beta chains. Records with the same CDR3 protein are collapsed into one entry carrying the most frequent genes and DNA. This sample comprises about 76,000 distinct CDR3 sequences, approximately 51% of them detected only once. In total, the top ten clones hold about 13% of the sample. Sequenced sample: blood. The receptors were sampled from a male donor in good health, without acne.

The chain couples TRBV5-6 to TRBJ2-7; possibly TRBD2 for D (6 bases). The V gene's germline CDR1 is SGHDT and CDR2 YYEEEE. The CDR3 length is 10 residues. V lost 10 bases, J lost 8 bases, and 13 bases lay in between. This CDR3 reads CARERDKQYF. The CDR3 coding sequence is TGTGCCCGGGAGCGCGACAAGCAGTACTTC.

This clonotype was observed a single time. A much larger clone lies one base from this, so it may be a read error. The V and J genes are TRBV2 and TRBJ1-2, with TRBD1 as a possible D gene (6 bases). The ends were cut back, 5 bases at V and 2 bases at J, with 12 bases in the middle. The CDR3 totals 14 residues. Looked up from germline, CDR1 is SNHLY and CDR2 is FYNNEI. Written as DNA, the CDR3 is TGTGCCAGCAGTTACAGGGTTATGAACTATGGCTACACCTTC. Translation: CASSYRVMNYGYTF. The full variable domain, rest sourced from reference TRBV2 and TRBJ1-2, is EPEVTQTPSHQVTQMGQEVILRCVPISNHLYFYWYRQILGQKVEFLVSFYNNEISEKSEIFDDQFSVERPDGSNFTLKIRSTKLEDSAMYFCASSYRVMNYGYTFGSGTRLTVV.

The CDR3 nucleotides read TGTGCCAGCAGTGATCTCGGGAATCAGCCCCAGCATTTT. Protein sequence: CASSDLGNQPQHF. J is TRBJ1-5 and V is TRBV6-1; no clear D. V shed 3 bases and J shed 4 bases, with 7 bases lying between them. This CDR3 comprises 13 residues. CDR1 and CDR2 (germline): MNHNS, SASEGT.

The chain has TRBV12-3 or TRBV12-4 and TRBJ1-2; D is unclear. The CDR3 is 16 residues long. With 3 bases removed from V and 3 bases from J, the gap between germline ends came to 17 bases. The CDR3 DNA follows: TGTGCCAGCAGTTTCGGGAGGGTCCCCATTTACTATGGCTACACCTTC. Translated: CASSFGRVPIYYGYTF.

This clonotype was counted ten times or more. CDR3 loop: CSARDGEGTGGSEQYF. The CDR3 coding sequence is TGCAGTGCTAGAGATGGGGAAGGGACAGGGGGCTCCGAGCAGTACTTC. The V gene is TRBV20-1, the J gene TRBJ2-7; 12 bases agree with TRBD1. Germline V gene sequence: CDR1 DFQATT, CDR2 SNEGSKA (reference sequence). The length of the CDR3 is 16 residues. V lost 0 bases and J lost 6; bases outside the gene matches: 9.

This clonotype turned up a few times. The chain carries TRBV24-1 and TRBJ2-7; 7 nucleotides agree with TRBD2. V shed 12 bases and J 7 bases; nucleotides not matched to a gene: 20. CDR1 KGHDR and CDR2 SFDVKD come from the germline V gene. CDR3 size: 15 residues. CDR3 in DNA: TGTGCCCCGAAAGTGAGGGCTAGCGGAAATTGGGAGCAGTACTTC. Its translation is CAPKVRASGNWEQYF.

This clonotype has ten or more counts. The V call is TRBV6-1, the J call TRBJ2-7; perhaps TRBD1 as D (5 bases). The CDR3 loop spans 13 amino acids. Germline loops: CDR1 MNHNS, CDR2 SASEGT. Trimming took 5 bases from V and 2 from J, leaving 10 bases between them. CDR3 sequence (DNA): TGTGCCAGCAGTACCGGACATCCCTACGAGCAGTACTTC. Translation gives CASSTGHPYEQYF.

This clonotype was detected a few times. The CDR3 coding sequence is TGCAGCGTTGATGGCGTGAACACTGAAGCTTTCTTT. Protein sequence: CSVDGVNTEAFF. J is TRBJ1-1 and V is TRBV29-1; D unresolved. This CDR3 region has 12 residues. V lost 3 bases to trimming and J lost 0 bases, with 5 bases between them. In germline, CDR1 is SQVTM, CDR2 ANQGSEA.

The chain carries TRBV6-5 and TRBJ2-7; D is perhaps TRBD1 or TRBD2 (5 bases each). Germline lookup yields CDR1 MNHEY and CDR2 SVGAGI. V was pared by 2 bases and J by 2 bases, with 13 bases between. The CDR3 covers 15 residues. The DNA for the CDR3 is TGTGCCAGCAGTTACACCGGGACCGCAGCCTACGAGCAGTACTTC. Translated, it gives CASSYTGTAAYEQYF.

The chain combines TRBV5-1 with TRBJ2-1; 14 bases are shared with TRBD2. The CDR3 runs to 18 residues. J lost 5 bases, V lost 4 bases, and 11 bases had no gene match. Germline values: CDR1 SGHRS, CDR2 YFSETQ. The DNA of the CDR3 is TGCGCCAGCAGCCCAGCAGGACTAGCGGGAGGAGGAAACAATGAGCAGTTCTTC. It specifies CASSPAGLAGGGNNEQFF.

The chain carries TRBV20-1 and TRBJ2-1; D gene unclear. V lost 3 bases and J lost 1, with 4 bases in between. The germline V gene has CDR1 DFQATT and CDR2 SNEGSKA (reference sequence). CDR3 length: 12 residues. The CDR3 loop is CSASGSYNEQFF. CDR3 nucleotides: TGCAGTGCTAGCGGATCCTACAATGAGCAGTTCTTC.

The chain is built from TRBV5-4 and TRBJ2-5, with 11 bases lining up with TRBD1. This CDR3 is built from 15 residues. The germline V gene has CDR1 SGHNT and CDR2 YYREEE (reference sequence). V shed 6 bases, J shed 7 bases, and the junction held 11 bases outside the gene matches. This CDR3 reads CASTTGQGGVGTQYF. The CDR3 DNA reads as TGTGCCAGCACCACGGGACAGGGGGGCGTAGGGACCCAGTACTTC. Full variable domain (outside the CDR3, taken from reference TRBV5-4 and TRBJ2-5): ETGVTQSPTHLIKTRGQQVTLRCSSQSGHNTVSWYQQALGQGPQFIFQYYREEENGRGNFPPRFSGLQFPNYSSELNVNALELDDSALYLCASTTGQGGVGTQYFGPGTRLLVL.

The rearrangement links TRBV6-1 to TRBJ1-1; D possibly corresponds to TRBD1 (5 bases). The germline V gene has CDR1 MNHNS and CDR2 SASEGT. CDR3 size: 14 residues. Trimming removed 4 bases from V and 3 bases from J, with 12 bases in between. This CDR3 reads CASSGPGGYTEAFF. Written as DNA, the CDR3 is TGTGCCAGCAGTGGGCCCGGGGGGTACACTGAAGCTTTCTTT.

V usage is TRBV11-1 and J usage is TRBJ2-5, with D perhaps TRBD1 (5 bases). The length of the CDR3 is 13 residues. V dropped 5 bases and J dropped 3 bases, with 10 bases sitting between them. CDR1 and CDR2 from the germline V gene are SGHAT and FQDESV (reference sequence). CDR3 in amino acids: CASSQGAEETQYF. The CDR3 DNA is TGTGCCAGCAGCCAGGGCGCTGAAGAGACCCAGTACTTC.

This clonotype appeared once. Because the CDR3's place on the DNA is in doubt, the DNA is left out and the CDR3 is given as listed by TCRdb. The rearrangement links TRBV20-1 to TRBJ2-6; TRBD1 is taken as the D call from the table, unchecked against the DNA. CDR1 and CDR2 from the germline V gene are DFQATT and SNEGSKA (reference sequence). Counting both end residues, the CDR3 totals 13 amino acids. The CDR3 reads CSARGVGAGTEAF.

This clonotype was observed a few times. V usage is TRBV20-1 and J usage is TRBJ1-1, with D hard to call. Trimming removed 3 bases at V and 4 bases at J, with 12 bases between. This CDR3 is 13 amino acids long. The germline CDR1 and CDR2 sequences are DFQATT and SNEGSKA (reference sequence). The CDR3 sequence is CSASGSSGTEAFF. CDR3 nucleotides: TGCAGTGCTAGTGGGTCATCGGGCACTGAAGCTTTCTTT.

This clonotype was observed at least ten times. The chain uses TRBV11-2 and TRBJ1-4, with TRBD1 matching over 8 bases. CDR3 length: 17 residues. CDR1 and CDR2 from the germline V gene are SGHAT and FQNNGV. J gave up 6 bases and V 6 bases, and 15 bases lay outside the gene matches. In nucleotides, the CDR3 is TGTGCCAGCAGAGACCGGGACAGGCTCTCCTCGGATGAAAAACTGTTTTTT. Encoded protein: CASRDRDRLSSDEKLFF.

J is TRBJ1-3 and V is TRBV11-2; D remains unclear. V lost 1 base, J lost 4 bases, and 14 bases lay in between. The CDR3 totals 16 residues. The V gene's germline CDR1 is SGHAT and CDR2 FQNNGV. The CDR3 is CASSLARRPGGNTIYF. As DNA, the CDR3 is TGTGCCAGCAGCTTAGCTCGGCGGCCTGGGGGAAACACCATATATTTT.

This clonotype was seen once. CDR3 coding DNA: TGTGCCAGTAGTATCGGACAGGGACCTACCTACGAGCAGTACTTC. It codes for CASSIGQGPTYEQYF. The V and J genes are TRBV19 and TRBJ2-7, with TRBD1 identical over 8 bases. J was trimmed by 2 bases and V by 3 bases; bases with no gene match: 6. This CDR3 has 15 amino acids. Germline CDR1 reads LNHDA; CDR2 reads SQIVND (reference sequence).

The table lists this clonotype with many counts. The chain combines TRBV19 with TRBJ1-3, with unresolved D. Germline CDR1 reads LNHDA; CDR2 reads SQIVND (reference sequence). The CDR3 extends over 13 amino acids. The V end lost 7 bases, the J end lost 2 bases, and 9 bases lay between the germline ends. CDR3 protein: CASIADPGNTIYF. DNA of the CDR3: TGTGCCAGTATCGCGGACCCTGGAAACACCATATATTTT.

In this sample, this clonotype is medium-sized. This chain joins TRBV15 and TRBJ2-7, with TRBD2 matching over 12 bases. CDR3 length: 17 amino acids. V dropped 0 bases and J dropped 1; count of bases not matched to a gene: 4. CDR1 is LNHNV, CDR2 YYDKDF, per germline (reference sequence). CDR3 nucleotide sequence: TGTGCCACCAGCAGAGAGGTCACTAGCGGGAGGTCCTACGAGCAGTACTTC. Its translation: CATSREVTSGRSYEQYF.

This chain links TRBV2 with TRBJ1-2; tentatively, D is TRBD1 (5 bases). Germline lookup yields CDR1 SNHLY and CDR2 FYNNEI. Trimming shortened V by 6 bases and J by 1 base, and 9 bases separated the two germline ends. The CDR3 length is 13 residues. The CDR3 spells CASSEDINYGYTF. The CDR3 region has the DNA TGTGCCAGCAGCGAGGACATTAACTATGGCTACACCTTC.

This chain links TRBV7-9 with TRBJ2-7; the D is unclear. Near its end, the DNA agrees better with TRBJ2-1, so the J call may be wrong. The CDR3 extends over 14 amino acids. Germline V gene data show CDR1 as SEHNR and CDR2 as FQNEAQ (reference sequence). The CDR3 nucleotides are TGTGCCAGCAGCCATGCGGACGGCTACAATGAGCAGTTCTTC. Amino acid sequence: CASSHADGYNEQFF.

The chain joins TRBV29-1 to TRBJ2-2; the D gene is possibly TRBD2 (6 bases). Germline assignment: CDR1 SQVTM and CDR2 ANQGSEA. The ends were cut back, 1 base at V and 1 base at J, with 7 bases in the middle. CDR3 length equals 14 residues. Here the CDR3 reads CSVEGGVNTGELFF. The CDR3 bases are TGCAGCGTTGAAGGCGGGGTGAACACCGGGGAGCTGTTTTTT.